Listed below are T cell receptor beta chains from one sample, sequenced in a study of T cells in Graves' hyperthyroidism and ophthalmopathy. TCRdb analysed the multiplex PCR reads with MiXCR anew, one entry per CDR3 protein. The sample consists of approximately 350,000 distinct CDR3 sequences, approximately 14% of them appearing once. The source material was blood. The receptors originated from a woman aged 60 to 75 with Graves' ophthalmopathy. The CDR3 runs from the conserved cysteine through the conserved F or W. The D gene is left open where the match is weak. A clone size is listed for some rows: how often the clone was seen (once, few, many), or a class if it is expanded.

.	TRBV12-5	TRBJ2-3	.	TGTGCTAGTGGTTTGTGGGGAGCAGATACGCAGTATTTT	CASGLWGADTQYF
many	TRBV24-1	TRBJ2-1	TRBD2	TGTGCCACCTCCTGGGGAGGGTACAATGAGCAGTTCTTC	CATSWGGYNEQFF
many	TRBV6-2/TRBV6-3	TRBJ2-3	TRBD2	TGTGCCAGCACTCTTATTGGTGCCATAGCGGGGTTCACAGATACGCAGTATTTT	CASTLIGAIAGFTDTQYF
many	TRBV30	TRBJ1-2	TRBD1	TGTGCCTGGAGTACAGGGGAGTATGGCTACACCTTC	CAWSTGEYGYTF
.	TRBV27	TRBJ2-5	TRBD2	TGTGCCAGCGGGTTCGGGGGGGGCCTGGAGACCCAGTACTTC	CASGFGGGLETQYF
many	TRBV20-1	TRBJ2-7	TRBD2	TGCAGTGCTAGAGATATTGAAGCGGGAGGTTCTTTCTACGAGCAGTACTTC	CSARDIEAGGSFYEQYF
many	TRBV6-1	TRBJ1-1	.	TGTGCCAGCAGTCTAGATCCGGGATACACTGAAGCTTTCTTT	CASSLDPGYTEAFF
many	TRBV5-1	TRBJ2-3	TRBD2	TGCGCCAGCAGCTTGGACGGGAGGGCAGATACGCAGTATTTT	CASSLDGRADTQYF
many	TRBV7-2	TRBJ1-5	TRBD1	TGTGCCAGCAGCTATGGACAGGGTAGCAATCAGCCCCAGCATTTT	CASSYGQGSNQPQHF
many	TRBV18	TRBJ1-1	TRBD1	TGTGCCAGCTCACCGTCCGGGACAGGCGAAGCTTTCTTT	CASSPSGTGEAFF
many	TRBV7-3	TRBJ2-1	TRBD2	TGTGCCAGCAGCCTGACGACTAGCGGAAACAATGAGCAGTTCTTC	CASSLTTSGNNEQFF
many	TRBV2	TRBJ1-2	.	TGTGCCAGCAGTGATACAGGGTCGTATGGCTACACCTTC	CASSDTGSYGYTF